The clone carrying this TCR beta chain was seen repeatedly, ten times or more. Its specificity is not known. The data originate from a study of identical twins. This CDR3 has 11 amino acids. V lost 8 bases and J lost 3, with 5 bases in between. Study outcomes and limitations: Fewer insertions marked abundant cord blood beta clonotypes; young adult naive trended weakly, memory not at all.

TCRdb re-derived calls from the 5' RACE reads in MiXCR, one entry per CDR3 protein. The data contain hundreds of thousands of distinct CDR3 sequences, about 7.5% of them singletons. These sequences were also reported in another study, on yellow fever vaccine responses in identical twins.

Sequencing was done on a sample of CD8+ T cells sorted from blood. The sequence was collected from a woman between 18 and 30 years old in good health. The chain has TRBV12-3 or TRBV12-4 and TRBJ2-1; unclear D gene. The CDR3, as DNA: TGTGCCAGCGGAATCTACAATGAGCAGTTCTTC. This translates into CASGIYNEQFF.